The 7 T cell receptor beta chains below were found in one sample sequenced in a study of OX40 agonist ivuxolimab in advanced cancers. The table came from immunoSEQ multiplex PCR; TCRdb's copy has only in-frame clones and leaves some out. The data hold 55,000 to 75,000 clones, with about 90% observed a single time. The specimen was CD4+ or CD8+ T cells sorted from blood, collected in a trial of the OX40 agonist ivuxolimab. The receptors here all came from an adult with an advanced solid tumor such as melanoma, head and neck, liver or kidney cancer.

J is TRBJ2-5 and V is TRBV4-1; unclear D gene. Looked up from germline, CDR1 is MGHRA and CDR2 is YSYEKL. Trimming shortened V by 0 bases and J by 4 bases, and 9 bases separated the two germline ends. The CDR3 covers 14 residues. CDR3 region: CASSQDLGLETQYF. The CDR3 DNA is TGCGCCAGCAGCCAAGATCTGGGGTTAGAGACCCAGTACTTC.

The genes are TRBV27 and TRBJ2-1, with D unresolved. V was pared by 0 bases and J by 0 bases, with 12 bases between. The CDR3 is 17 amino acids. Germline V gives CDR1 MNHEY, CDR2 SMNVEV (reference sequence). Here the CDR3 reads CASSLSMAQSSYNEQFF. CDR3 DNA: TGTGCCAGCAGTTTATCGATGGCGCAGAGCTCCTACAATGAGCAGTTCTTC.

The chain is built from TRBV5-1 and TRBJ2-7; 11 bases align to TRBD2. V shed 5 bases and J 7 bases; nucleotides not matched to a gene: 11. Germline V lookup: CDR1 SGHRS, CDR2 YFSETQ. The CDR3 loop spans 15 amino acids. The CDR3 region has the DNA TGCGCCAGCAGACTCGGTAGCGGGAGGGCCTTTGAGCAGTACTTC. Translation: CASRLGSGRAFEQYF.

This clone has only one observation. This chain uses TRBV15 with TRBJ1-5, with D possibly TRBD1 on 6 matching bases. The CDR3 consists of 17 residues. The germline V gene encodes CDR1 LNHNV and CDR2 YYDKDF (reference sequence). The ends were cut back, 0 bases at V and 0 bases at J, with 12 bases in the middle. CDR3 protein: CATSRDFTGYSNQPQHF. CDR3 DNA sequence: TGTGCCACCAGCAGAGATTTTACAGGGTATAGCAATCAGCCCCAGCATTTT.

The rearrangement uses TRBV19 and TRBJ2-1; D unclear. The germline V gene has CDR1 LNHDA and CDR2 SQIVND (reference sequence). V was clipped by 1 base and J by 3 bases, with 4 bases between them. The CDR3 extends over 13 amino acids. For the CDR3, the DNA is TGTGCCAGTAGTATAGCGAACTACAATGAGCAGTTCTTC. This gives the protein CASSIANYNEQFF. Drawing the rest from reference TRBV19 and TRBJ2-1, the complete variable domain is DGGITQSPKYLFRKEGQNVTLSCEQNLNHDAMYWYRQDPGQGLRLIYYSQIVNDFQKGDIAEGYSVSREKKESFPLTVTSAQKNPTAFYLCASSIANYNEQFFGPGTRLTVL.

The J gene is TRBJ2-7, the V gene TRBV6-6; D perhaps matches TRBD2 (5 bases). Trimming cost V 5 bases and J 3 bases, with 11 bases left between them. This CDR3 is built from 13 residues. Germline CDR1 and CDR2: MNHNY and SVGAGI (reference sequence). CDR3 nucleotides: TGTGCCAGCAGTCCAGCGGAGCTCTACGAGCAGTACTTC. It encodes CASSPAELYEQYF.

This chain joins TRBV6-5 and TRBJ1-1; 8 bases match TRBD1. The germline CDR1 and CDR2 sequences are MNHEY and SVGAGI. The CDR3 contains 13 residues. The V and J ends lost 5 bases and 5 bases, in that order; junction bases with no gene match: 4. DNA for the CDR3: TGTGCCAGCAGTGCCCACAGGGGGACTGAAGCTTTCTTT. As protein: CASSAHRGTEAFF.